The 18 T cell receptor beta chains presented below share a single source sample, sequenced in a study of a mutant IDH1 vaccine in newly diagnosed glioma. This table comes from immunoSEQ multiplex PCR, and its TCRdb copy is limited to in-frame clones, with some not included. Of over 30,000 clones in the sample, 60% to 85% were seen once. Time point given: baseline, week 1 (first vaccination visit). This sample's treatment: pre-vaccination baseline after standard-of-care therapy. The specimen was peripheral blood mononuclear cells (PBMCs), collected from a glioma patient treated with radiotherapy, temozolomide or both. The receptors come from a man aged 45 to 65 with glioma. Some clones in this sample may be carry-over from other donors' samples.

The chain couples TRBV19 to TRBJ2-7; D is unresolved. CDR1 and CDR2 (germline): LNHDA, SQIVND (reference sequence). This CDR3 spans 14 amino acids. Trimming left V 1 base short and J 4 bases short, with 11 bases between. The CDR3 sequence is CASSIASGIYEQYF. Here the CDR3 DNA reads TGTGCCAGTAGTATAGCGTCCGGAATATACGAGCAGTACTTC.

This rearrangement joins TRBV28 to TRBJ2-3; the match to TRBD2 covers 12 bases. The CDR3 spans 15 residues. Losses at the gene ends were 5 bases for V and 7 bases for J; bases not matched to a gene: 7. Germline V gene lookup returns CDR1 MDHEN and CDR2 SYDVKM. As DNA, the CDR3 is TGTGCCAGCAGTCGACTAGCGGGAGAAGTGAATACGCAGTATTTT. It specifies CASSRLAGEVNTQYF. Supplemented by reference TRBV28 and TRBJ2-3, the full variable domain reads DVKVTQSSRYLVKRTGEKVFLECVQDMDHENMFWYRQDPGLGLRLIYFSYDVKMKEKGDIPEGYSVSREKKERFSLILESASTNQTSMYLCASSRLAGEVNTQYFGPGTRLTVL.

The J gene is TRBJ1-3, the V gene TRBV5-1; weak D call: TRBD1 (5 bases). Germline-derived CDR1 and CDR2 are SGHRS and YFSETQ. CDR3 size: 14 residues. Between the trimmed V and J ends, which lost 4 bases and 4 bases, there was a span of 12 bases. DNA for the CDR3: TGCGCCAGCAGCCTAAGGGGTTCCGGAAACACCATATATTTT. Amino acids: CASSLRGSGNTIYF.

The genes are TRBV2 and TRBJ2-7; 10 nucleotides line up with TRBD1. This CDR3 contains 14 residues. Germline V gene data show CDR1 as SNHLY and CDR2 as FYNNEI. The V and J ends lost 7 bases and 4 bases, in that order; junction bases with no gene match: 7. DNA of the CDR3: TGTGCCAGCAATAAAGACAGGGGGCGGTACGAGCAGTACTTC. Translating gives CASNKDRGRYEQYF. The whole variable domain, filled in from reference TRBV2 and TRBJ2-7, reads EPEVTQTPSHQVTQMGQEVILRCVPISNHLYFYWYRQILGQKVEFLVSFYNNEISEKSEIFDDQFSVERPDGSNFTLKIRSTKLEDSAMYFCASNKDRGRYEQYFGPGTRLTVT.

J is TRBJ2-1 and V is TRBV7-8; 7 nucleotides match TRBD1. Germline loops: CDR1 SGHVS, CDR2 FQNEAQ. This CDR3 has 15 amino acids. V trimming: 6 bases; J trimming: 0 bases; junction bases outside the gene matches: 5. Here the CDR3 reads CASRKDRASYNEQFF. The DNA of the CDR3 is TGTGCCAGCAGAAAAGACAGGGCCTCCTACAATGAGCAGTTCTTC.

In regard to this clone: Distinct nucleotide sequences in the sample also encode this CDR3. This CDR3 is CASSLGMNTEAFF. CDR3 nucleotides: TGTGCCAGCAGCTTAGGCATGAACACTGAAGCTTTCTTT. The chain is built from TRBV7-9 and TRBJ1-1; D is unclear. Germline CDR1 reads SEHNR; CDR2 reads FQNEAQ (reference sequence). V shed 1 base and J shed 0 bases, with 3 bases lying between them. This CDR3 is 13 amino acids long. The full variable domain, in which reference TRBV7-9 and TRBJ1-1 provide the parts outside the CDR3, is DTGVSQNPRHKITKRGQNVTFRCDPISEHNRLYWYRQTLGQGPEFLTYFQNEAQLEKSRLLSDRFSAERPKGSFSTLEIQRTEQGDSAMYLCASSLGMNTEAFFGQGTRLTVV.

This clone is a singleton in its sample. The V gene is TRBV6-1, the J gene TRBJ1-1; TRBD1 matches at 10 bases. Trimming cost V 7 bases and J 1 base; bases outside gene matches: 3. This CDR3 is built from 14 residues. Per the germline V gene, CDR1 is MNHNS and CDR2 is SASEGT. The CDR3 coding sequence is TGTGCCAGCACGAGACAGGGGGCGAACACTGAAGCTTTCTTT. Translation gives CASTRQGANTEAFF.

The V call is TRBV20-1, the J call TRBJ1-4; the D is unclear. V was shortened by 7 bases and J by 10 bases, with 13 bases between the two germline ends. Per the germline V gene, CDR1 is DFQATT and CDR2 is SNEGSKA (reference sequence). The CDR3 spans 11 residues. This CDR3 reads CSVEDGLKLFF. In DNA form, the CDR3 reads TGCAGTGTCGAGGACGGCCTAAAACTGTTTTTT.

The V and J genes are TRBV6-1 and TRBJ1-4; 8 positions match TRBD1. Germline CDR1 and CDR2: MNHNS and SASEGT. CDR3 length: 13 amino acids. V lost 11 bases to trimming and J lost 5 bases; unmatched junction nucleotides: 7. Written as DNA, the CDR3 is TGTGCCGGACGGACAGGGACCAATGAAAAACTGTTTTTT. It is translated as CAGRTGTNEKLFF.

The CDR3 reads CASSYTGRGVEKLFF. In DNA, the CDR3 is TGTGCCAGCAGTTACACGGGCAGGGGGGTTGAAAAACTGTTTTTT. The rearrangement uses TRBV6-5 and TRBJ1-4, with 7 bases lining up with TRBD1. This CDR3 is 15 amino acids long. V lost 2 bases to trimming and J lost 7 bases; unmatched junction nucleotides: 7. Looked up from germline, CDR1 is MNHEY and CDR2 is SVGAGI.

The V call is TRBV9, the J call TRBJ1-2; D is perhaps TRBD1 (5 bases). This CDR3 comprises 14 residues. V was trimmed by 0 bases and J by 7 bases, leaving 13 bases between them. Per the germline V gene, CDR1 is SGDLS and CDR2 is YYNGEE. The CDR3 region has the DNA TGTGCCAGCAGCGTAGCGGGGAGAGGGGCTGGCTACACCTTC. Amino acid sequence: CASSVAGRGAGYTF.

The chain has TRBV5-4 and TRBJ1-1; no clear D gene. CDR1 and CDR2 from the germline V gene are SGHNT and YYREEE (reference sequence). V was pared by 7 bases and J by 1 base, with 11 bases between. This CDR3 spans 13 amino acids. CDR3 nucleotides: TGTGCCAGCTCGGGGATAGGGAACACTGAAGCTTTCTTT. This codes for CASSGIGNTEAFF.

Only a few counts were recorded for this clone. The chain combines TRBV18 with TRBJ2-7; D gene uncertain. Per germline, CDR1 KGHSH and CDR2 LQKENI. CDR3 length: 12 amino acids. V lost 6 bases and J lost 4, with 10 bases in between. CDR3 sequence: CASSRLSYEQYF. The DNA for the CDR3 is TGTGCCAGCTCGCGTCTTAGTTACGAGCAGTACTTC.

This chain joins TRBV29-1 and TRBJ2-3; D might be TRBD1 or TRBD2, each matching 5 bases. CDR1 and CDR2 (germline): SQVTM, ANQGSEA. This CDR3 has 13 residues. Trimming took off 7 bases at V and 0 bases at J, with 11 bases between the two ends. Written as DNA, the CDR3 is TGCAGCGCATGGGGCGGGAGCACAGATACGCAGTATTTT. It specifies CSAWGGSTDTQYF.

This chain links TRBV19 with TRBJ1-1; possibly TRBD1 for D (6 bases). Trimming removed 3 bases from V and 3 bases from J, with 11 bases in between. The CDR3 contains 14 residues. Germline V gene sequence: CDR1 LNHDA, CDR2 SQIVND (reference sequence). Here the CDR3 DNA reads TGTGCCAGTAGTATTGGGGACAAGGACACTGAAGCTTTCTTT. It specifies CASSIGDKDTEAFF.

V gene TRBV4-3 combines with J gene TRBJ2-1, with 7 bases identical to TRBD2. The CDR3 runs 16 residues. CDR1 is LGHNA and CDR2 is YSLEER in the germline V gene. The V and J ends lost 0 bases and 2 bases, in that order; junction bases with no gene match: 4. CDR3 in amino acids: CASSQDSSGAYNEQFF. CDR3 in DNA: TGCGCCAGCAGCCAAGATTCCAGCGGGGCCTACAATGAGCAGTTCTTC.

The chain carries TRBV5-1 and TRBJ2-7; the D gene is possibly TRBD1 (6 bases). V was pared by 4 bases and J by 0 bases, with 8 bases between. Germline V gene data show CDR1 as SGHRS and CDR2 as YFSETQ. The CDR3 length is 13 residues. CDR3 sequence: CASSPDSSYEQYF. The CDR3 DNA is TGCGCCAGCAGCCCGGACAGCTCCTACGAGCAGTACTTC.

The chain is built from TRBV6-5 and TRBJ1-2, with D hard to call. The CDR3 runs 14 residues. The ends were cut back, 0 bases at V and 8 bases at J, with 13 bases in the middle. From germline, CDR1 is MNHEY and CDR2 SVGAGI. CDR3 loop: CASSYSRKWEGYTF. The CDR3 DNA reads TGTGCCAGCAGTTACTCGAGAAAATGGGAGGGCTACACCTTC.